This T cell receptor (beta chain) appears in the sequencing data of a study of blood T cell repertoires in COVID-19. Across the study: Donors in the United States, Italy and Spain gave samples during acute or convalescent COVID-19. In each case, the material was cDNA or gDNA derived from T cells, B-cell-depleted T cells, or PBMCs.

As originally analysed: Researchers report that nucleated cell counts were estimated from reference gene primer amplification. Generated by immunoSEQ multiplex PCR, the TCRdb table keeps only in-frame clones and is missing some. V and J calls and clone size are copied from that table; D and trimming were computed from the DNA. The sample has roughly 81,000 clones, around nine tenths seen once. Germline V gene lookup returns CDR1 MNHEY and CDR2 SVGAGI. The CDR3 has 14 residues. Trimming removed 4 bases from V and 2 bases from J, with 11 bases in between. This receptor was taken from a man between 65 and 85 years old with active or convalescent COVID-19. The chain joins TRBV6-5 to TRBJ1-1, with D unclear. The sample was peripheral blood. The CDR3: CASSSLDTNTEAFF. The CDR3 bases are TGTGCCAGCAGTTCCTTAGACACAAACACTGAAGCTTTCTTT.